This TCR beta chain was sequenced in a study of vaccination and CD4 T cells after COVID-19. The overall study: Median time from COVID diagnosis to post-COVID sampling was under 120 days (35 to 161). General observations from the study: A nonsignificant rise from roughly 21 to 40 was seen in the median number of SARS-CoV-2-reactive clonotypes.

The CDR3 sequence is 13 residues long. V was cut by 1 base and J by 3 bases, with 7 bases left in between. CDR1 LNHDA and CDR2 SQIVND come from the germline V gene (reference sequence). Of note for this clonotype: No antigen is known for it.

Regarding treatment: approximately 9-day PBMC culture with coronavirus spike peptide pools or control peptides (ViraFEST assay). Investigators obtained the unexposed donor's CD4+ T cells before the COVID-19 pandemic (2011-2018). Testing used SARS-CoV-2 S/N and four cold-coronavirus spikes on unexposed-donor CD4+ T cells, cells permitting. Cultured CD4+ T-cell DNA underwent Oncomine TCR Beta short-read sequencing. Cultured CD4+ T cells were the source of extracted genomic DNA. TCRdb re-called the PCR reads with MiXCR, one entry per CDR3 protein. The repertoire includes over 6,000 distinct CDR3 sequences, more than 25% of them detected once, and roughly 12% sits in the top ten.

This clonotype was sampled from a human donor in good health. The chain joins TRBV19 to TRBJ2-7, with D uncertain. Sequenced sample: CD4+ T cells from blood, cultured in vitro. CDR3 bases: TGTGCCAGTAGTATAGCTATTAGCTACGAGCAGTACTTC. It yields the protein CASSIAISYEQYF.